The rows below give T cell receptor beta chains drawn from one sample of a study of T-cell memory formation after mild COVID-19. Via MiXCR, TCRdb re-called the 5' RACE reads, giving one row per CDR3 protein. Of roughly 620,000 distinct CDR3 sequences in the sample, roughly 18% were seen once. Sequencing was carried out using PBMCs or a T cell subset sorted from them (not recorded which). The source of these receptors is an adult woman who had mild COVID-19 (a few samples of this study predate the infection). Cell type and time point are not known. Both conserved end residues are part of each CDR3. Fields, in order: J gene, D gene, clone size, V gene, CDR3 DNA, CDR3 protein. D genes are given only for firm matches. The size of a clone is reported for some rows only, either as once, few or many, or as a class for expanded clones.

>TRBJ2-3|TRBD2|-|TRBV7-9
TGTGCCAGCAGCCCCTCAGGACTAGCGGAGCTGACTAGCACAGATACGCAGTATTTT
CASSPSGLAELTSTDTQYF
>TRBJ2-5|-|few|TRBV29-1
TGCAGCGCCGGAAGGGGGGGCTTGGAGACCCAGTACTTC
CSAGRGGLETQYF
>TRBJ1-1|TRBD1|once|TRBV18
TGTGCCAGCTCCCGACAGGGAATTAACACTGAAGCTTTCTTT
CASSRQGINTEAFF
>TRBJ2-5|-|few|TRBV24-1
TGTGCCACCAGAGGCTTGGGGGAGACCCAGTACTTC
CATRGLGETQYF
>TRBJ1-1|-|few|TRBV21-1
TGTGCCAGCAGCAAAGTAGGCGGCTTAGAAGCTTTCTTT
CASSKVGGLEAFF
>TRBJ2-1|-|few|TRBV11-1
TGTGCCAGCACTCGCCCAATGGGTTCCTACAATGAGCAGTTCTTC
CASTRPMGSYNEQFF
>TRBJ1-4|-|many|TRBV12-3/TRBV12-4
TGTGCCAGCAGTTTAGGGGGAACTAATGAAAAACTGTTTTTT
CASSLGGTNEKLFF
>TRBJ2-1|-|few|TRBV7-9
TGTGCCAGCAGCTTCGGCCGCGGGGTAGGCAGTTGGGACAATGAGCAGTTCTTC
CASSFGRGVGSWDNEQFF
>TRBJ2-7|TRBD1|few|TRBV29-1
TGCAGCGTCCTGACAGGGGGGGACGAGCAGTACTTC
CSVLTGGDEQYF
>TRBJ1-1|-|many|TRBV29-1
TGCAGCGTTGAAGAGGGCCCAGGGGACACTGAAGCTTTCTTT
CSVEEGPGDTEAFF
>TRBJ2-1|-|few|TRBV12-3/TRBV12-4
TGTGCCAGCAGTTTAGCAGGGTCCTGGGAGAATGAGCAGTTCTTC
CASSLAGSWENEQFF
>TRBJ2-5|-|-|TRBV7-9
TGTGCCAGCAGCTTATTAGGCTACCAAGAGACCCAGTACTTC
CASSLLGYQETQYF
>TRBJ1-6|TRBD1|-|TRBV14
TGTGCCAGCAGCCCCGGGACAGCTTACTCCTATAATTCACCCCTCCACTTT
CASSPGTAYSYNSPLHF
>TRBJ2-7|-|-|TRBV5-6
TGTGCCAGCTGGGAGGAGGGACGAGGGTTCTACGAGCAGTACTTC
CASWEEGRGFYEQYF
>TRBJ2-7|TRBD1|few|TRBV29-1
TGCAGCGTCGTCCCAGACAGGGAAATCTACGAGCAGTACTTC
CSVVPDREIYEQYF
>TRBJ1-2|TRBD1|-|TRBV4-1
TGCGCCAGCAGCCATTCCCGGGACAGTGGATATGGCTACACCTTC
CASSHSRDSGYGYTF
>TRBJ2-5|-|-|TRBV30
TGTGCCTGGAGTCCACTAGCCATAGGGAAGACCCAGTACTTC
CAWSPLAIGKTQYF
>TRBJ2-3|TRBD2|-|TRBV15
TGTGCCACCAGCACCGGACTAGCGGGGGGGAAGGCAGATACGCAGTATTTT
CATSTGLAGGKADTQYF
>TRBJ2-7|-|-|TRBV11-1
TGTGCCAGCAGCTTAGAGGTCGGATCCTACGAGCAGTACTTC
CASSLEVGSYEQYF
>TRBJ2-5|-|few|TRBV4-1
TGCGCCAGCAGCCAAGGCAGGGCAGAGACCCAGTACTTC
CASSQGRAETQYF
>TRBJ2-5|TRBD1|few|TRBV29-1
TGCAGCGCTCTCCAGGGACAGGAAGAGACCCAGTACTTC
CSALQGQEETQYF
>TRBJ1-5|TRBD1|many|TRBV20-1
TGCAGTGCTAGGCCGGGACAGGGGCTTCAGCCCCAGCATTTT
CSARPGQGLQPQHF
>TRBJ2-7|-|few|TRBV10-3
TGTGCCATCAGTGAGGCTTCGAACGAGCAGTACTTC
CAISEASNEQYF
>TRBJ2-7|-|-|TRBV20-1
TGCAGTGCTAGATCGGCTGGGGGGGGACAGTCAGAAGGTACCTACGAGCAGTACTTC
CSARSAGGGQSEGTYEQYF
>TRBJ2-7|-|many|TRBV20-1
TGCAGTGCTAGTCTTGGGGGTAGGGCCAGCGGCTACGAGCAGTACTTC
CSASLGGRASGYEQYF
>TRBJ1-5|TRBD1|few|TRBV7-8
TGTGCCAGCAGCCAGAGACAGGGGAGCAATCAGCCCCAGCATTTT
CASSQRQGSNQPQHF
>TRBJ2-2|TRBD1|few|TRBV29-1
TGCAGCGCCGGCCGGGACAGGGGGACCGGGGAGCTGTTTTTT
CSAGRDRGTGELFF
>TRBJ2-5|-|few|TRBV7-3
TGTGCCAGCAGCCCGGCGGGGCGAGAGACCCAGTACTTC
CASSPAGRETQYF
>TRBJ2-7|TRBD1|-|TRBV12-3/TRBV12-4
TGTGCCAGCACACCATTCGGACAGGGGGCGAAAGGGTCCTACGAGCAGTACTTC
CASTPFGQGAKGSYEQYF
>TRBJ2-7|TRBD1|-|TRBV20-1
TGCAGTGCTAGAGATCCGAAGGGACAGTCCTACGAGCAGTACTTC
CSARDPKGQSYEQYF
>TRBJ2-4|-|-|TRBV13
TGTGCCAGCAGCGAAGCCCGGGAGAGGGGCAAAAACATTCAGTACTTC
CASSEARERGKNIQYF
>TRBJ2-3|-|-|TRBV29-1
TGCAGTGTCGTGGAGCTAGCAGATACGCAGTATTTT
CSVVELADTQYF
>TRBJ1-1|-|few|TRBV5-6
TGTGCCAGCAGCCGTCCGTCCACTGAAGCTTTCTTT
CASSRPSTEAFF
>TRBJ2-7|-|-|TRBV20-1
TGCAGTGCTAGAGGGGGCTCGCGTGAAGCCTACGAGCAGTACTTC
CSARGGSREAYEQYF